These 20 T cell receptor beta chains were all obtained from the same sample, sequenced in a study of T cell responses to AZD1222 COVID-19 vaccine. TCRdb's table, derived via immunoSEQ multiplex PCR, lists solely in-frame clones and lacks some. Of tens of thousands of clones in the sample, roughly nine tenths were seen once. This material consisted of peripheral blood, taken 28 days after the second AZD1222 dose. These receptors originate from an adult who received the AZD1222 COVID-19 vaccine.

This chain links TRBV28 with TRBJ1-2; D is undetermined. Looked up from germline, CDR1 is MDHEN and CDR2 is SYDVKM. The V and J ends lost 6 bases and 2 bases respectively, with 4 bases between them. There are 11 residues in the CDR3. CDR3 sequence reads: CASSTNYGYTF. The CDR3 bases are TGTGCCAGCAGCACAAACTATGGCTACACCTTC.

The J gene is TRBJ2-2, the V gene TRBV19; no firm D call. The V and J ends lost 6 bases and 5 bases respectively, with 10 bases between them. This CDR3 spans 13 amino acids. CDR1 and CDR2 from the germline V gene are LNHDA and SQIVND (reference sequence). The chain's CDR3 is CASRVARTGELFF. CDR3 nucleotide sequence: TGTGCCAGTAGGGTTGCTAGAACCGGGGAGCTGTTTTTT. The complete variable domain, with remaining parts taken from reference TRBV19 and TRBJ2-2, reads DGGITQSPKYLFRKEGQNVTLSCEQNLNHDAMYWYRQDPGQGLRLIYYSQIVNDFQKGDIAEGYSVSREKKESFPLTVTSAQKNPTAFYLCASRVARTGELFFGEGSRLTVL.

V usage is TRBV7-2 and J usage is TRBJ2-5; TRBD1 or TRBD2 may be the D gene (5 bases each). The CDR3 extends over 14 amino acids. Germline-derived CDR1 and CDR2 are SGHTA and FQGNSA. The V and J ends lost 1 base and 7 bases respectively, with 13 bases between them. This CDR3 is CASSLGGDRVTQYF. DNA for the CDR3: TGTGCCAGCAGCTTAGGTGGGGACCGGGTGACCCAGTACTTC.

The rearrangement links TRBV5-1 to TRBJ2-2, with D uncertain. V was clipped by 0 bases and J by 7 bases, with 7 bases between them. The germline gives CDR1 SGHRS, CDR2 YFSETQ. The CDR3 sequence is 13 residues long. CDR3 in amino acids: CASSLARIGELFF. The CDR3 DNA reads TGCGCCAGCAGCTTGGCTCGTATCGGGGAGCTGTTTTTT.

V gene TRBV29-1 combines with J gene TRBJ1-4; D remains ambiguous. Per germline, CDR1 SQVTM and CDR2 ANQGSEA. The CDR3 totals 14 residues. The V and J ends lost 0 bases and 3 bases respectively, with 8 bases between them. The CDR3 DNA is TGCAGCGTTGAAGAGGGGAGGGCTAATGAAAAACTGTTTTTT. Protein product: CSVEEGRANEKLFF.

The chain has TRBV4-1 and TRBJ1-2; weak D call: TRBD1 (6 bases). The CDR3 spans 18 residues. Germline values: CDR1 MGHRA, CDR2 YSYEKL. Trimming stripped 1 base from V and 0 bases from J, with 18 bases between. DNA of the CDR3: TGCGCCAGCAGCCAAGGGGGTCAGGGACAACGAGCTAACTATGGCTACACCTTC. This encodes CASSQGGQGQRANYGYTF.

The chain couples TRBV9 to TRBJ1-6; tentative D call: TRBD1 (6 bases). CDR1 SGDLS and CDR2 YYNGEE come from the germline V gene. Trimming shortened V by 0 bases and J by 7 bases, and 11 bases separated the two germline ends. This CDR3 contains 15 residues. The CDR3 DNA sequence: TGTGCCAGCAGCGTAGTAGGGGGTAGGAATTCACCCCTCCACTTT. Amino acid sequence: CASSVVGGRNSPLHF.

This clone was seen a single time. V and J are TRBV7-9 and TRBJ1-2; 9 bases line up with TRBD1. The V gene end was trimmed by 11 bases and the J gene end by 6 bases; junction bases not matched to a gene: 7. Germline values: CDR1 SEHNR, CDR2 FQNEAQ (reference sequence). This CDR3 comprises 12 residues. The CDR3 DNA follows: TGTGCCGGTGAACAGGGGGCGGATGGCTACACCTTC. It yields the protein CAGEQGADGYTF. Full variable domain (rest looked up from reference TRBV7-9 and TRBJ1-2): DTGVSQNPRHKITKRGQNVTFRCDPISEHNRLYWYRQTLGQGPEFLTYFQNEAQLEKSRLLSDRFSAERPKGSFSTLEIQRTEQGDSAMYLCAGEQGADGYTFGSGTRLTVV.

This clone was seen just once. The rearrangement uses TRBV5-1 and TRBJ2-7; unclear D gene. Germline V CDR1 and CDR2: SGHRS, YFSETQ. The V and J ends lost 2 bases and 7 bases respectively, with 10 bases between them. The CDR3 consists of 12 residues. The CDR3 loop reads CASSLEGREQYF. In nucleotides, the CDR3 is TGCGCCAGCAGCTTAGAAGGGCGAGAGCAGTACTTC.

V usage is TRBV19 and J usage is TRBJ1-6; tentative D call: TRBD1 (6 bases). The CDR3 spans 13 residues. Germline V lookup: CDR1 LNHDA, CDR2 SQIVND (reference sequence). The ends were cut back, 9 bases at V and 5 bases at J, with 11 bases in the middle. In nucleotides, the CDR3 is TGTGCCAGCGGACAGTTAAATAATTCACCCCTCCACTTT. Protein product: CASGQLNNSPLHF.

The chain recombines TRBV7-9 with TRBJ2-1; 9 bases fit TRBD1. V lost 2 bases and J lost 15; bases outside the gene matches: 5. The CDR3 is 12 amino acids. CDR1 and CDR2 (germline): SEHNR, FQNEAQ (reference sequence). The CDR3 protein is CASSLRTGEWFF. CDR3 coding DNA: TGTGCCAGCAGCTTAAGGACAGGGGAATGGTTCTTC. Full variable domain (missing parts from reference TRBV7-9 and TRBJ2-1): DTGVSQNPRHKITKRGQNVTFRCDPISEHNRLYWYRQTLGQGPEFLTYFQNEAQLEKSRLLSDRFSAERPKGSFSTLEIQRTEQGDSAMYLCASSLRTGEWFFGPGTRLTVL.

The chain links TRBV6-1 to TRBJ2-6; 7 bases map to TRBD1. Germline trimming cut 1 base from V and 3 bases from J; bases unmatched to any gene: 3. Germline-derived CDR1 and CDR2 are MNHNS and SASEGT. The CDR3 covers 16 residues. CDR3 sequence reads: CASSEGTGIGANVLTF. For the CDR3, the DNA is TGTGCCAGCAGTGAAGGGACAGGCATTGGGGCCAACGTCCTGACTTTC.

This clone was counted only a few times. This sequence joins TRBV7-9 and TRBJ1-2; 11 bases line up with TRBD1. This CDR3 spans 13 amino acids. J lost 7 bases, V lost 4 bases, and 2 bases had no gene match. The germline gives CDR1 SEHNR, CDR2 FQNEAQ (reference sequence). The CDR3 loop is CASSSDRGPGYTF. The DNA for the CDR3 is TGTGCCAGCAGCTCGGACAGGGGGCCTGGCTACACCTTC.

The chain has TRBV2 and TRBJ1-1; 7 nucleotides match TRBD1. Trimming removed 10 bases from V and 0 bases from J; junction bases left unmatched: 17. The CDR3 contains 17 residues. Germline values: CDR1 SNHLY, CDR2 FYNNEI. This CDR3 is CATRPRTGRVMNTEAFF. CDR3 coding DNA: TGTGCCACCAGGCCTAGGACAGGTCGGGTCATGAACACTGAAGCTTTCTTT.

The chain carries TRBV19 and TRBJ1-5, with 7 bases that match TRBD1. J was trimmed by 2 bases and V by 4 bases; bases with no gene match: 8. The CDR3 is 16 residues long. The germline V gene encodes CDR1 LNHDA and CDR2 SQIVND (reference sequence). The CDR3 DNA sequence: TGTGCCAGTAGTACCAGGCACAGGGGAGGCAATCAGCCCCAGCATTTT. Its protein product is CASSTRHRGGNQPQHF.

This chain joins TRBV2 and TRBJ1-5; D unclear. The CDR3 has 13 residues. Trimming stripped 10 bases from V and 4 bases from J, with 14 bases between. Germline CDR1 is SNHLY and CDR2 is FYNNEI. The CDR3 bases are TGTGCCACCAGAACTGCGGTTAATCAGCCCCAGCATTTT. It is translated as CATRTAVNQPQHF.

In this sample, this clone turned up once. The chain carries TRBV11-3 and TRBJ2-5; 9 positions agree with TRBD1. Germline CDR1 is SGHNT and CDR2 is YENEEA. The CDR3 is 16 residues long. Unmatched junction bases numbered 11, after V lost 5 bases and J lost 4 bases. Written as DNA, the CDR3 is TGTGCCAGCAGCCTCAGGGGACAGGGCGGGTTAGAGACCCAGTACTTC. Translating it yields CASSLRGQGGLETQYF.

This chain's CDR3 is CASSISRGADTQYF. The CDR3 DNA reads as TGTGCCAGTAGTATTAGTCGGGGCGCAGATACGCAGTATTTT. The gene calls are TRBV19 and TRBJ2-3, with D perhaps assigned TRBD1 or TRBD2 (5 bases each). The CDR3 spans 14 residues. V gave up 3 bases and J gave up 4 bases, with 11 bases separating them. Germline loops: CDR1 LNHDA, CDR2 SQIVND (reference sequence).

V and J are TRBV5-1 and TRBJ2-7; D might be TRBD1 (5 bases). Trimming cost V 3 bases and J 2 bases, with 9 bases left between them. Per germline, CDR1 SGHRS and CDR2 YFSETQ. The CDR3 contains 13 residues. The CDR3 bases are TGCGCCAGCAGCTCGACAGTGGCCTACGAGCAGTACTTC. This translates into CASSSTVAYEQYF.

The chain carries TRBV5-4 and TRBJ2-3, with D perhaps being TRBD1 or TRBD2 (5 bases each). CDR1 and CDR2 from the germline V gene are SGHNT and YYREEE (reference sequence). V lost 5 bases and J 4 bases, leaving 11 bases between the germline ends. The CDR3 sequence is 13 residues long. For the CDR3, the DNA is TGTGCCAGCAGATGGGACCTCCCAGATACGCAGTATTTT. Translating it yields CASRWDLPDTQYF.